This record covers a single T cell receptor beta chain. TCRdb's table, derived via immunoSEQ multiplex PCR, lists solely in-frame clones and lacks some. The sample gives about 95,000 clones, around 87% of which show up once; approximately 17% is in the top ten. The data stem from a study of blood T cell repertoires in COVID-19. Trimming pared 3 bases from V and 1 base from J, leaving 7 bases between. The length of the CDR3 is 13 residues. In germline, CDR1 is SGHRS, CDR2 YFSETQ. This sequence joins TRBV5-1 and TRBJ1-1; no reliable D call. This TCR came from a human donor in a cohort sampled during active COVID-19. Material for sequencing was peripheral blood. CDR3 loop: CASSSGKNTEAFF. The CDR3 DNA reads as TGCGCCAGCAGCTCAGGAAAGAACACTGAAGCTTTCTTT.